One T cell receptor (beta chain) is described in this entry. Researchers turned away patients with other autoimmune diseases, uncontrolled infections, pregnancy or lactation. The sequenced template was RNA, covering the TCR beta CDR3 region. First-round RT-PCR employed HTBI primers, with a second-round multiplex PCR after it. TCRdb called the multiplex PCR reads again in MiXCR, with one record for every CDR3 protein. The table lists some 360,000 distinct CDR3 sequences, about 18% of them singletons. V shed 5 bases and J shed 5 bases, with 12 bases lying between them. CDR3 size: 13 residues. The source of the sample is a study of Graves' ophthalmopathy and Graves' hyperthyroidism.

The origin of this receptor is an adult woman with stable Graves' hyperthyroidism. V usage is TRBV12-3 or TRBV12-4 and J usage is TRBJ1-2, with D unclear. The sequencing sample was made of peripheral blood. The CDR3 loop reads CASSPTSPYGYTF. In DNA form, the CDR3 reads TGTGCCAGCAGTCCGACCTCTCCTTATGGCTACACCTTC.